This T cell receptor beta chain is from a study of beta chain features in type 1 diabetes. Study information: Examination covered 100 million to 140 million sorted cells spanning all samples.

Study conclusions and caveats: Researchers report that Type 1 diabetes patients had moderately but significantly shorter TCRB CDR3s across all four CD4+ subsets.

This clone has only a few counts. Its antigen is as yet unknown. The study reverse transcribed the entire isolated RNA, so it sequenced expressed TCRB transcripts. Generated by immunoSEQ multiplex PCR, the TCRdb table keeps only in-frame clones and is missing some. The profile shows some 140,000 clones, approximately 9% of them singletons. Germline CDR1 MNHNS, CDR2 SASEGT. CDR3 length: 15 residues. The junction had 6 bases not matched to a gene; V was cut back by 2 bases and J by 4 bases. This TCR derives from a young man with type 1 diabetes. Material: central memory CD4+ T cells from blood. The chain links TRBV6-1 to TRBJ1-1, with 8 bases lining up with TRBD1. As DNA, the CDR3 is TGTGCCAGCAGTGAACAGGGGGCTCTAAGCACTGAAGCTTTCTTT. This gives the protein CASSEQGALSTEAFF.